This T cell receptor (beta chain) was profiled in a study of control samples from healthy donors and cancer patients (dated by TCRdb to 2019 to 2021). Details on this clone: The antigen it recognizes is unknown. Base qualities were left out, and no much larger clone turns up one base away.

To prepare the library, the immunoSEQ multiplex PCR assay was applied. This immuneACCESS table, as held by TCRdb, lists in-frame sequences with V and J called but not all clones. Of the missing ones, under half trace to an unresolved V gene in checked studies; the others have no known cause. This sample comprises around 94,000 clones, about 90% of them detected only once. The top ten constitute about 2.5% of the sample. The CDR3 covers 13 residues, taking in both the cysteine and the phenylalanine. The entry retains the CDR3 DNA only, 39 bases that are in frame from base 1. The germline V gene yields SGHNT for CDR1 and YENEEA for CDR2. Trimming at the junction amounts to 3 bases on V and 6 bases on J, and the germline ends lie 6 bases apart.

Specimen: blood. The source of this sequence is a woman between 18 and 29 years old in good health. The V gene is TRBV11-3 and the J gene is TRBJ1-6; too little of a D gene remains to name it. The CDR3 region reads CASSFSGNSPLHF. The DNA sequence follows: TGTGCCAGCAGCTTCTCCGGTAATTCACCCCTCCACTTT.